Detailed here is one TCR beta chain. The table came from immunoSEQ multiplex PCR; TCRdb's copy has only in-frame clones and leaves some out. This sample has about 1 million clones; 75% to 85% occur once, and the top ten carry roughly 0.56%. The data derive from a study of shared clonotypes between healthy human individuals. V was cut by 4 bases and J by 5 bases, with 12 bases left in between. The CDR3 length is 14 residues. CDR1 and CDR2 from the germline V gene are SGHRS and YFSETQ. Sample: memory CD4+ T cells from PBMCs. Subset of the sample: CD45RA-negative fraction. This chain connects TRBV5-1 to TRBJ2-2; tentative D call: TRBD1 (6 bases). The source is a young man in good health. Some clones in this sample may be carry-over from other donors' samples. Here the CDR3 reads CASSGGQSTGELFF. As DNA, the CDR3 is TGCGCCAGCAGCGGGGGACAATCGACCGGGGAGCTGTTTTTT.